The clone carrying this TCR beta chain was seen only a few times. As yet, its antigen is unknown. The sample belongs to a study of blood T cells in healthy people across ages. Overall study: When template switching was applied, about one barcoded beta molecule was captured per two T cells.

Study outcomes and limitations: Among T cells, TCR beta diversity per million cells dropped roughly linearly as age rose. TCR beta diversity was tightly associated with the proportion of naive T cells.

The CDR3 contains 14 residues. Trimming stripped 0 bases from V and 8 bases from J, with 11 bases between. Germline assignment: CDR1 MGHRA and CDR2 YSYEKL. Each of the donors had roughly 10 milliliters of peripheral blood drawn into EDTA-treated Vacutainer tubes. Using a J-beta primer mix together with a sample-barcoded 5' primer, a second PCR was run for roughly 7 to 12 cycles. TCRdb itself ran the 5' RACE reads through MiXCR, one entry per CDR3 protein. This table holds around 940,000 distinct CDR3 sequences, about 53% found once. The gene calls are TRBV4-1 and TRBJ2-1; perhaps TRBD2 as D (5 bases). The receptor was isolated from a woman aged 60-75 years in good health. The source material was blood. CDR3 nucleotides: TGCGCCAGCAGCCAAGAGAGGGTCGGGGATGAGCAGTTCTTC. Its translation is CASSQERVGDEQFF.